This TCR beta chain derives from a study of response to subunit inactivated influenza vaccine (dated by TCRdb to the late 2010s). Turning to the overall study: The study used deep quantitative T cell receptor repertoire profiling to track responses to a trivalent subunit inactivated influenza vaccine.

Receptor amplification or capture employed RT-PCR. The instrument was an Illumina HiSeq 2500. TCRdb itself trimmed the public reads at Q25 with fastp, ran MiXCR and retained productive beta chains. Here each entry gathers all rows of one CDR3 protein and keeps the most common genes and DNA. The sample has about 580,000 distinct CDR3 sequences on record, 11% to 15% of them singletons. Roughly 10% of the sample belongs to the ten largest clones. General findings and caveats noted by the study authors: The authors suggested that each seasonal influenza vaccination may recruit only a limited number of new T cells.

For this chain, trimming is 7 bases at the V end and 8 bases at the J end, and the number of junction bases without a gene match is 8. Based on the germline V gene, the CDR1 and CDR2 sequences are SNHLY and FYNNEI. The CDR3 spans 13 residues, from the cysteine through the phenylalanine. Kept here is only the CDR3 DNA, which spans 39 bases and is read in frame from base 1. This clonotype came up a few times. Its specific antigen is unknown. No qualities accompany the bases; no much larger clone lies one base away. This receptor was obtained from a man in his fifties who received an inactivated influenza vaccine. Donor details come from another sample of the same person, matched by shared clones. Sequencing used PBMCs from blood, obtained 11 to 12 days after vaccination. The sequence links TRBV2 to TRBJ1-2; TRBD1 agrees with 9 junctional bases. The DNA is TGTGCCAGCAATCAGGACAGGGGATTCGGCTACACCTTC. It codes for CASNQDRGFGYTF.